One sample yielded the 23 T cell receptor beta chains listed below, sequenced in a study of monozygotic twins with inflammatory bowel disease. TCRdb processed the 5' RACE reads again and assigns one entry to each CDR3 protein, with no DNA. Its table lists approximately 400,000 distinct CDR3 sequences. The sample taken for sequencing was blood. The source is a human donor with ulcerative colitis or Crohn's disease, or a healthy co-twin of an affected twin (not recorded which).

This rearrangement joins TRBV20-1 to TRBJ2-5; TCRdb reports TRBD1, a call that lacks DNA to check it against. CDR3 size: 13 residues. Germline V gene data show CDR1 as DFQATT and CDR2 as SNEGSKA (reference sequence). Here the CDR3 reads CSARTGGRETQYF.

The CDR3 sequence: CASSVEGGTTYEQYF. J is TRBJ2-7 and V is TRBV9; TCRdb names TRBD1, which stays unverified in the absence of DNA. Germline V gives CDR1 SGDLS, CDR2 YYNGEE. The CDR3 has 15 amino acids. Using reference TRBV9 and TRBJ2-7 for the parts outside the CDR3, the full variable domain is DSGVTQTPKHLITATGQRVTLRCSPRSGDLSVYWYQQSLDQGLQFLIQYYNGEERAKGNILERFSAQQFPDLHSELNLSSLELGDSALYFCASSVEGGTTYEQYFGPGTRLTVT.

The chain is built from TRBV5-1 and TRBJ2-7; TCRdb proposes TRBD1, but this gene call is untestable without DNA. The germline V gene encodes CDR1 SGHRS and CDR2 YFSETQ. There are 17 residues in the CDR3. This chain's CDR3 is CASSLFSRGQGSYEQYF.

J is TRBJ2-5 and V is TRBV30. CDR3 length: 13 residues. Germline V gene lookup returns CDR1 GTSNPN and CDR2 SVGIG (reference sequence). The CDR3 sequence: CAWSVWIQETQYF.

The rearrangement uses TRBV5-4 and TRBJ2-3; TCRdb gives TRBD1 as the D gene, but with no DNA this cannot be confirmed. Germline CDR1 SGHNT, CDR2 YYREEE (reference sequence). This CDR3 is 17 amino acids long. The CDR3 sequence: CASSPPGGGYSTDTQYF. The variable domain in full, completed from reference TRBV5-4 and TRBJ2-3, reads ETGVTQSPTHLIKTRGQQVTLRCSSQSGHNTVSWYQQALGQGPQFIFQYYREEENGRGNFPPRFSGLQFPNYSSELNVNALELDDSALYLCASSPPGGGYSTDTQYFGPGTRLTVL.

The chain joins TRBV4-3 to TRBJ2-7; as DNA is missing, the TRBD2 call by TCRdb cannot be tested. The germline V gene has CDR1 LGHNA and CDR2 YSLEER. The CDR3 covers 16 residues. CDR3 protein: CASSQDPLAGSYEQYF.

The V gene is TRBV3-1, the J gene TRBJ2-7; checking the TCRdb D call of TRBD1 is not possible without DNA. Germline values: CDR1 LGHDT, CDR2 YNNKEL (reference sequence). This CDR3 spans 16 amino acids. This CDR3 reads CASSRRAGDSSYEQYF.

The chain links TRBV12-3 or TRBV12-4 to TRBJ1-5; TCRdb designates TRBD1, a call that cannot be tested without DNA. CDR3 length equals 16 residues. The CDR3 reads CASSLGFGASGQPQHF.

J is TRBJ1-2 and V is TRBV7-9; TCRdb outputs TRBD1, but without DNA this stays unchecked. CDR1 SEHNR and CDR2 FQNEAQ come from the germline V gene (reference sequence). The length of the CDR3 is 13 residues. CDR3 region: CASSYGQGYGYTF.

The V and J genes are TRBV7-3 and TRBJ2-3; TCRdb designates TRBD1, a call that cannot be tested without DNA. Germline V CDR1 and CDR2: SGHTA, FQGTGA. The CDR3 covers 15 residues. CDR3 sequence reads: CASSLKPGAQDTQYF. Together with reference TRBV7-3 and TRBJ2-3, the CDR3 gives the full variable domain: GAGVSQTPSNKVTEKGKYVELRCDPISGHTALYWYRQSLGQGPEFLIYFQGTGAADDSGLPNDRFFAVRPEGSVSTLKIQRTERGDSAVYLCASSLKPGAQDTQYFGPGTRLTVL.

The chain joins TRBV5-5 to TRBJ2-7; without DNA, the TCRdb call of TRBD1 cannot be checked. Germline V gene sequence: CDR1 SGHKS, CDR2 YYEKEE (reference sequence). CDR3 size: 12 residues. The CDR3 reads CDSSLSGDQQYF.

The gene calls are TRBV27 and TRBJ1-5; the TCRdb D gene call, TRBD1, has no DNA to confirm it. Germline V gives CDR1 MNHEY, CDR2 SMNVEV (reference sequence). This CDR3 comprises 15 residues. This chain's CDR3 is CASSRGQGFDQPQHF.

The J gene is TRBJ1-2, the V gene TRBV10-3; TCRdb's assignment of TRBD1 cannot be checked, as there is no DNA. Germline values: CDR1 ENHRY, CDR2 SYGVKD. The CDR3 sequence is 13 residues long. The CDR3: CAISENGGKGYTF.

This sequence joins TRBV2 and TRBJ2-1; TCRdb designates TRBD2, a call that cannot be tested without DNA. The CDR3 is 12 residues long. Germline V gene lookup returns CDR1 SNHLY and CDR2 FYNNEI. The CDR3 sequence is CASSEEDPYLFF. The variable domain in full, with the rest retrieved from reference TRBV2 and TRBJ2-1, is EPEVTQTPSHQVTQMGQEVILRCVPISNHLYFYWYRQILGQKVEFLVSFYNNEISEKSEIFDDQFSVERPDGSNFTLKIRSTKLEDSAMYFCASSEEDPYLFFGPGTRLTVL.

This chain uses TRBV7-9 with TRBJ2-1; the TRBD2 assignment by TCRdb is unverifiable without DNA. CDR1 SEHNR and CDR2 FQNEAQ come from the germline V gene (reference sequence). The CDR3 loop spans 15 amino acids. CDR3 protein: CASSFSGRGSDEQFF.

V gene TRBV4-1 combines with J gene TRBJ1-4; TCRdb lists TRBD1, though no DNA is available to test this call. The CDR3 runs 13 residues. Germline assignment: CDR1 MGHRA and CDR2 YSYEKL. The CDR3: CASSPDRLEKLFF.

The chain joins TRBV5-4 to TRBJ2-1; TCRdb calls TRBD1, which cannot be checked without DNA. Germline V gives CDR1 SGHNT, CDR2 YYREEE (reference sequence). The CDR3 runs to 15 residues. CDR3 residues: CASKIGQGAYNEQFF.

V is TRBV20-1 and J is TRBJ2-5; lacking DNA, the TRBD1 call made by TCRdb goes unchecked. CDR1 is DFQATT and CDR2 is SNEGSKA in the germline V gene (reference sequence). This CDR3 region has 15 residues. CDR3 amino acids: CSVIRPTGAEETQYF.

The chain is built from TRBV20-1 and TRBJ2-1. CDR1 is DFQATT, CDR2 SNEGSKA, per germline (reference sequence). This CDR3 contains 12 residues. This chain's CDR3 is CSARQAYNEQFF.

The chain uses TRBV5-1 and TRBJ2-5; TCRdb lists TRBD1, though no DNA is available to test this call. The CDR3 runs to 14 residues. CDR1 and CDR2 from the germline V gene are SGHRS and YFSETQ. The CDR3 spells CASSPAGIQETQYF.

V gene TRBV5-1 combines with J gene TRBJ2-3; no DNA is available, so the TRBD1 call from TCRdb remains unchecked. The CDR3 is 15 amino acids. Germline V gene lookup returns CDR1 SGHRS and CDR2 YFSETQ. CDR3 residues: CASILGDRVTDTQYF. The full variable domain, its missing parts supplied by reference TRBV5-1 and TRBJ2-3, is KAGVTQTPRYLIKTRGQQVTLSCSPISGHRSVSWYQQTPGQGLQFLFEYFSETQRNKGNFPGRFSGRQFSNSRSEMNVSTLELGDSALYLCASILGDRVTDTQYFGPGTRLTVL.

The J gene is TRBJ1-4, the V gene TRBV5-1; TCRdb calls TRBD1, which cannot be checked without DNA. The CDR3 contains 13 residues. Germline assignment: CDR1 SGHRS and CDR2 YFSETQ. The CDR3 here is CASRDSENEKLFF. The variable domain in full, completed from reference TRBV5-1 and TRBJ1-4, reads KAGVTQTPRYLIKTRGQQVTLSCSPISGHRSVSWYQQTPGQGLQFLFEYFSETQRNKGNFPGRFSGRQFSNSRSEMNVSTLELGDSALYLCASRDSENEKLFFGSGTQLSVL.

CDR3 loop: CASSQRQDNQPQHF. The chain links TRBV4-1 to TRBJ1-5. Looked up from germline, CDR1 is MGHRA and CDR2 is YSYEKL. This CDR3 is 14 amino acids long.